These 10 T cell receptor beta chains share one sample of origin, sequenced in a study of vaccination and CD4 T cells after COVID-19. Treatment denoted: roughly nine-day PBMC culture with coronavirus spike peptide pools or control peptides (ViraFEST assay). Gathered ahead of the COVID-19 pandemic (2011-2018) were the CD4+ T cells of the unexposed donor. Sequencing of cultured CD4+ T cell DNA used the Oncomine TCR Beta short-read assay. TCRdb re-analysed the PCR reads in MiXCR, keeping a single row per CDR3 protein. In the table there are nearly 8,500 distinct CDR3 sequences, about 36% of which are singletons. The antigens for these receptors are not known. Sequenced sample: CD4+ T cells from blood, cultured in vitro. Every receptor here comes from a human donor in good health.

This clonotype has a handful of counts. The J gene is TRBJ2-5, the V gene TRBV19; D not certain. Germline CDR1 is LNHDA and CDR2 is SQIVND (reference sequence). There are 12 residues in the CDR3. V lost 5 bases and J 4 bases, leaving 8 bases between the germline ends. CDR3 in DNA: TGTGCCAGTAGTCTGGTTGGAGAGACCCAGTACTTC. As protein: CASSLVGETQYF.

The chain recombines TRBV3-1 with TRBJ1-1, with no clear D. V lost 1 base, J lost 4 bases, and 13 bases lay in between. Per germline, CDR1 LGHDT and CDR2 YNNKEL (reference sequence). The CDR3 runs to 15 residues. The CDR3 DNA is TGTGCCAGCAGCCAAGCTAACTCGGGCAGCACTGAAGCTTTCTTT. It codes for CASSQANSGSTEAFF.

The chain employs TRBV15 and TRBJ1-3; 7 bases match TRBD1. In germline, CDR1 is LNHNV, CDR2 YYDKDF (reference sequence). Losses at the gene ends were 3 bases for V and 8 bases for J; bases not matched to a gene: 4. The CDR3 sequence is 13 residues long. The CDR3 sequence is CATSSLQGDTIYF. DNA for the CDR3: TGTGCCACCAGCAGTCTCCAGGGGGACACCATATATTTT.

The CDR3 DNA sequence: TGTGCCAGCAAACCCGCCGGGCCCCGGGGGAAAGCTTTCTTT. Its protein product is CASKPAGPRGKAFF. The V gene is TRBV12-3 or TRBV12-4, the J gene TRBJ1-1; D perhaps matches TRBD1 (5 bases). CDR3 length equals 14 residues. V was cut by 7 bases and J by 9 bases, with 21 bases left in between.

The V gene is TRBV5-6, the J gene TRBJ1-2; D may be TRBD1 (6 bases). Trimming stripped 4 bases from V and 1 base from J, with 20 bases between. The germline V gene encodes CDR1 SGHDT and CDR2 YYEEEE. The CDR3 consists of 17 residues. The CDR3 DNA reads TGTGCCAGCAGCCCCCCCAGGGGCAGGGAACTTAACTATGGCTACACCTTC. It encodes CASSPPRGRELNYGYTF.

This chain connects TRBV7-3 to TRBJ2-3; TRBD2 might be the D (5 bases). The CDR3 runs 14 residues. The germline gives CDR1 SGHTA, CDR2 FQGTGA. V was clipped by 5 bases and J by 4 bases, with 13 bases between them. The CDR3 loop reads CASSRGGQADTQYF. As DNA, the CDR3 is TGTGCCAGCAGCCGAGGCGGGCAGGCAGATACGCAGTATTTT. Full variable domain (missing parts from reference TRBV7-3 and TRBJ2-3): GAGVSQTPSNKVTEKGKYVELRCDPISGHTALYWYRQSLGQGPEFLIYFQGTGAADDSGLPNDRFFAVRPEGSVSTLKIQRTERGDSAVYLCASSRGGQADTQYFGPGTRLTVL.

The V call is TRBV19, the J call TRBJ1-1; D possibly corresponds to TRBD1 (5 bases). Germline-derived CDR1 and CDR2 are LNHDA and SQIVND (reference sequence). V was pared by 6 bases and J by 1 base, with 9 bases between. The CDR3 sequence is 13 residues long. CDR3 loop: CASSPGRNTEAFF. The CDR3, as DNA: TGTGCCAGTAGCCCGGGGCGGAACACTGAAGCTTTCTTT. Full variable domain (missing parts from reference TRBV19 and TRBJ1-1): DGGITQSPKYLFRKEGQNVTLSCEQNLNHDAMYWYRQDPGQGLRLIYYSQIVNDFQKGDIAEGYSVSREKKESFPLTVTSAQKNPTAFYLCASSPGRNTEAFFGQGTRLTVV.

Only a few counts were recorded for this clonotype. The DNA of the CDR3 is TGTGCCAGCAGCCTCCCTAGACTAGCGGGGATTCAAGAGACCCAGTACTTC. Translating gives CASSLPRLAGIQETQYF. The chain employs TRBV6-1 and TRBJ2-5, with TRBD2 matching 11 bases. CDR1 and CDR2 (germline): MNHNS, SASEGT. Trimming at V came to 6 bases and at J to 2 bases, leaving 11 bases not matched to a gene. The CDR3 has 17 amino acids.

This clonotype appeared a few times. V and J are TRBV2 and TRBJ2-2; TRBD2 agrees at 10 bases. CDR3 length equals 18 residues. CDR1 and CDR2 (germline): SNHLY, FYNNEI. With 7 bases clipped from V and 0 bases from J, the junction kept 11 bases outside the gene matches. The CDR3 nucleotides read TGTGCCAGCACTCCCCTAGCGGGGGTCACCTCGAACACCGGGGAGCTGTTTTTT. Protein product: CASTPLAGVTSNTGELFF.

The genes are TRBV5-1 and TRBJ2-7; TRBD1 matches 10 bases. Losses at the gene ends were 8 bases for V and 6 bases for J; bases not matched to a gene: 11. Germline CDR1 SGHRS, CDR2 YFSETQ. The CDR3 sequence is 14 residues long. The CDR3 DNA is TGCGCCAGTGAGTTAGGGACAGGGGCAGGCGAGCAGTACTTC. It specifies CASELGTGAGEQYF.